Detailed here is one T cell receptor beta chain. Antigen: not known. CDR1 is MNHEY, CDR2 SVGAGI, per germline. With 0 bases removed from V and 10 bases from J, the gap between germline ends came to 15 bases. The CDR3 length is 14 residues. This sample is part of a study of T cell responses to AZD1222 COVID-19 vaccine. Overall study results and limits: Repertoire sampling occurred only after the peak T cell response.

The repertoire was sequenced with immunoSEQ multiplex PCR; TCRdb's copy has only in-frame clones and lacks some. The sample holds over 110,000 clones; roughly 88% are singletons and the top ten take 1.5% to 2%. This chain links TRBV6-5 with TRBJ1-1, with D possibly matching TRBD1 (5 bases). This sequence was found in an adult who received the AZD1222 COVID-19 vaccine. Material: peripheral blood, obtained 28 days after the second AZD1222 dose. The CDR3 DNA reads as TGTGCCAGCAGTTACTCGAGGGCAGGGAACGTAGCTTTCTTT. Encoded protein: CASSYSRAGNVAFF.